Sequencing of this T cell receptor beta chain was carried out in a study of T-cell reconstitution after alpha-beta-depleted transplantation in children. A note on this clonotype: Its target is not known.

There are 15 residues in the CDR3. The ends lost 8 bases at V and 1 base at J; junction bases unmatched: 7. Germline lookup yields CDR1 SEHNR and CDR2 FQNEAQ (reference sequence). Findings and limits, study-wide: Diversity of TCRbeta at day 60 was high in some patients, arising from surviving recipient T cells and thymic progenitors. In patients about two months after transplant, alpha-beta T cells reportedly arose from several hundred expanded graft clones. At the one-year point after transplant, T-cell counts and TCRbeta diversity were found to come mostly from T cells that had been newly produced.

It was with unique molecular identifiers that the TCRbeta library was prepared. One entry per CDR3 protein, called by TCRdb with MiXCR from the PCR reads. The data show more than 200,000 distinct CDR3 sequences, about 15% seen once. This sequence was found in a male patient aged 2 to 9 who had a stem cell transplant for acute lymphoblastic leukemia, so the T cells may come from the graft donor. Sequenced here: PBMCs, mostly from graft donor cells, sampled 360 days after TCRalphabeta/CD19-depleted stem cell transplant. The genes are TRBV7-9 and TRBJ2-2, with 7 nucleotides matching TRBD1. CDR3 residues: CASFNWTGNTGELFF. The CDR3 DNA reads TGTGCCAGCTTCAACTGGACAGGGAACACCGGGGAGCTGTTTTTT.